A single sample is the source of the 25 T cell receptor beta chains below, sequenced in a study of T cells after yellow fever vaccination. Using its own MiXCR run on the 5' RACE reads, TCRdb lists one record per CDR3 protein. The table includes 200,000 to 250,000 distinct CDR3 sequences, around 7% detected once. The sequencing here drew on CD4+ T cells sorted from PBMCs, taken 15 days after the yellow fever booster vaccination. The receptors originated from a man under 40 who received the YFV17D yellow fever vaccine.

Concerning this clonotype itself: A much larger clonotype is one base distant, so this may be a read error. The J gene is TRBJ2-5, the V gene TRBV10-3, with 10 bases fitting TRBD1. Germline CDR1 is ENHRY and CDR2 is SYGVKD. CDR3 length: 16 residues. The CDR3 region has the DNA TGTGCCGTCAGTGAACCGGGACAGGGGCAGGGTGAGACCCAGTACTTC. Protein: CAVSEPGQGQGETQYF.

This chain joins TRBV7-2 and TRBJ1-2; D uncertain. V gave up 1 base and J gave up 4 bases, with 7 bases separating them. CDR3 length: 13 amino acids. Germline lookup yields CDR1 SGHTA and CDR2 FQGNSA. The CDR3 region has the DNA TGTGCCAGCAGCTTAGATAACGGCTATGGCTACACCTTC. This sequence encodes CASSLDNGYGYTF.

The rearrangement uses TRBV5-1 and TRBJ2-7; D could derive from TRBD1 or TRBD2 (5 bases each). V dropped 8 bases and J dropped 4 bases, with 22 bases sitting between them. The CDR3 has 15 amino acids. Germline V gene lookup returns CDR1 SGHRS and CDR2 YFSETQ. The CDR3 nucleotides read TGCGCCAGTAGACTTCGGGACCAGGGATGGTACGAGCAGTACTTC. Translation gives CASRLRDQGWYEQYF. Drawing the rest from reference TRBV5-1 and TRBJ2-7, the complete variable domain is KAGVTQTPRYLIKTRGQQVTLSCSPISGHRSVSWYQQTPGQGLQFLFEYFSETQRNKGNFPGRFSGRQFSNSRSEMNVSTLELGDSALYLCASRLRDQGWYEQYFGPGTRLTVT.

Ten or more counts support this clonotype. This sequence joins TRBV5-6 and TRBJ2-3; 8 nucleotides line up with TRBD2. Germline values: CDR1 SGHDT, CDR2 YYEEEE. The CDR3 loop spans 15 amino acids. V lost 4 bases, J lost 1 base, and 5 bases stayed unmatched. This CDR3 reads CASSPREGRTDTQYF. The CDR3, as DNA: TGTGCCAGCAGCCCTCGGGAGGGACGCACAGATACGCAGTATTTT.

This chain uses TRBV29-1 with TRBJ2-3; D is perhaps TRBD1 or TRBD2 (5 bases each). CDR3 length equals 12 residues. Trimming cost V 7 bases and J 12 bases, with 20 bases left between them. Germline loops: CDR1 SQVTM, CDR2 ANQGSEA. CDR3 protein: CSGGGDANSQYF. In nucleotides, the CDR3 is TGCAGCGGGGGTGGGGACGCGAACTCACAGTATTTT.

The DNA of the CDR3 is TGCAGCTCTGTACCCCTGACTGGGGCCAACGTCCTGACTTTC. This sequence encodes CSSVPLTGANVLTF. The rearrangement uses TRBV29-1 and TRBJ2-6; D not resolved. This CDR3 has 14 amino acids. Germline V gene sequence: CDR1 SQVTM, CDR2 ANQGSEA. Trimming removed 8 bases from V and 2 bases from J, with 13 bases in between.

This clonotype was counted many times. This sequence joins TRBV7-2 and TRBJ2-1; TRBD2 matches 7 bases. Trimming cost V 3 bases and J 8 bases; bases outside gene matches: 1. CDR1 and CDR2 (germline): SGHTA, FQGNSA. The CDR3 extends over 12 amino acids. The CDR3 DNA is TGTGCCAGCAGCTTGACTAGCTATGAGCAGTTCTTC. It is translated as CASSLTSYEQFF.

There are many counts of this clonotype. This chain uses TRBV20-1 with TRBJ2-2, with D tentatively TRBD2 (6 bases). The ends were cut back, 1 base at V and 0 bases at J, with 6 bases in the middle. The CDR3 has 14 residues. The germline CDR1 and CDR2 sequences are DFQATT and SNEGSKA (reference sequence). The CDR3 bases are TGCAGTGCTAGAGCGGGAGCGAACACCGGGGAGCTGTTTTTT. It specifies CSARAGANTGELFF.

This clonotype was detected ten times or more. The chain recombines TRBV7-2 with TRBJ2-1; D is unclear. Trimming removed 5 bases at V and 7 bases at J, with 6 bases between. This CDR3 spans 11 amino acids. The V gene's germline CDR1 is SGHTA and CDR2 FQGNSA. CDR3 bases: TGTGCCAGCAGCGCCTTAAATGAGCAGTTCTTC. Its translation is CASSALNEQFF.

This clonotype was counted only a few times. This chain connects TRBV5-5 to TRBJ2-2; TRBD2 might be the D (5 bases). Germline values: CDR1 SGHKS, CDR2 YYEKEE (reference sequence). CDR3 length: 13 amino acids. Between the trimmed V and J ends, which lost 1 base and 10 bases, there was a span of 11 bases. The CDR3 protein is CASSLNGIAELFF. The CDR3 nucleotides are TGTGCCAGCAGCTTGAACGGGATAGCGGAGCTGTTTTTT. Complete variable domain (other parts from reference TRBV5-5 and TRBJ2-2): DAGVTQSPTHLIKTRGQQVTLRCSPISGHKSVSWYQQVLGQGPQFIFQYYEKEERGRGNFPDRFSARQFPNYSSELNVNALLLGDSALYLCASSLNGIAELFFGEGSRLTVL.

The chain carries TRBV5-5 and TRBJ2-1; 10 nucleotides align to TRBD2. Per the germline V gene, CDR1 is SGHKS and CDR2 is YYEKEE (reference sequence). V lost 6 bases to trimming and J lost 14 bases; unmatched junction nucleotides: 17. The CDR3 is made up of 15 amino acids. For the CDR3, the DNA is TGTGCCAGCAAGGACTTTCTGGCTAGCGGGAGTAGAGAGTTCTTC. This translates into CASKDFLASGSREFF.

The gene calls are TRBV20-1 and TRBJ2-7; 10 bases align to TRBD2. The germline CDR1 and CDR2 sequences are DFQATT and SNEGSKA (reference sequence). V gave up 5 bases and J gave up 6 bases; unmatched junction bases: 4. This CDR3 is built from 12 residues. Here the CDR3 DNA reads TGCAGTGCTCTAGCGGGAGCCTCCGAGCAGTACTTC. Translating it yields CSALAGASEQYF.

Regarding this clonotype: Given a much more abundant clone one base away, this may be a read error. In DNA, the CDR3 is TGTTCCAGCAGCTTAGGGACTAGCGGGTGGGGTGAGCAGTTCTTC. Its translation: CSSSLGTSGWGEQFF. The V gene is TRBV11-3, the J gene TRBJ2-1, with 12 bases fitting TRBD2. CDR1 is SGHNT and CDR2 is YENEEA in the germline V gene. The CDR3 covers 15 residues.

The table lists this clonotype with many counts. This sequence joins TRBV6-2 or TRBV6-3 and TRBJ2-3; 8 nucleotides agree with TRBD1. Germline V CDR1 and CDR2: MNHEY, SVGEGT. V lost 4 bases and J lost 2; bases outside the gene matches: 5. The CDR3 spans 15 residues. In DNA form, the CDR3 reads TGTGCCAGCAGTTCACAGGGGGGCCCCACAGATACGCAGTATTTT. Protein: CASSSQGGPTDTQYF.

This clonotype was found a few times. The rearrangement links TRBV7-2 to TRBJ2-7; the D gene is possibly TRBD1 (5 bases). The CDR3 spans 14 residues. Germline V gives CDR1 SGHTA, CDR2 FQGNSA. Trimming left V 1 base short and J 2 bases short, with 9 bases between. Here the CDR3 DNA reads TGTGCCAGCAGCTTAGAGGCAGGGACCTACGAGCAGTACTTC. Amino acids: CASSLEAGTYEQYF.

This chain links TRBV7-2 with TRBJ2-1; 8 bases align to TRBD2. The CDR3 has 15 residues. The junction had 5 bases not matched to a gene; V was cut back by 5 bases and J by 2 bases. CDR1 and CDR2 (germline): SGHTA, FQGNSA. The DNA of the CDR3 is TGTGCCAGCAGCCGTCCGGGACTAGCCTACAATGAGCAGTTCTTC. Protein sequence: CASSRPGLAYNEQFF.

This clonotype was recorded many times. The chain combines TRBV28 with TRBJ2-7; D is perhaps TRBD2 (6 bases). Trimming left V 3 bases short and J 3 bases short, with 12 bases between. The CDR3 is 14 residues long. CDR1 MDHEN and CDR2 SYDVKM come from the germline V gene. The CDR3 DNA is TGTGCCAGCAGTTTTCGACTAGTTAACTACGAGCAGTACTTC. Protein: CASSFRLVNYEQYF.

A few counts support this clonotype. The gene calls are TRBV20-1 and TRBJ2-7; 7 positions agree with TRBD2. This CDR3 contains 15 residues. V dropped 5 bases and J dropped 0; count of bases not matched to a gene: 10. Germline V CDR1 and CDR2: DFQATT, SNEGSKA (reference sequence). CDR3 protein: CSAAAALAISYEQYF. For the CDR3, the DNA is TGCAGTGCTGCAGCGGCACTAGCGATCTCCTACGAGCAGTACTTC.

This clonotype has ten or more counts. CDR3 bases: TGTGCCAGCAGCTTAGTGGCAGGGGATGGGGCAGATACGCAGTATTTT. It translates to CASSLVAGDGADTQYF. The chain couples TRBV11-2 to TRBJ2-3; tentatively, D is TRBD1 (6 bases). Germline V lookup: CDR1 SGHAT, CDR2 FQNNGV. Trimming removed 1 base at V and 4 bases at J, with 15 bases between. The CDR3 is 16 amino acids.

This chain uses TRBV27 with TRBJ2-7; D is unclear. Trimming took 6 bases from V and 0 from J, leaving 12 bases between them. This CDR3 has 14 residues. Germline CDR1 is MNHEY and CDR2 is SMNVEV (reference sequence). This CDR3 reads CASSKEHSSYEQYF. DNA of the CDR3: TGTGCCAGCAGCAAAGAGCACAGCTCCTACGAGCAGTACTTC.

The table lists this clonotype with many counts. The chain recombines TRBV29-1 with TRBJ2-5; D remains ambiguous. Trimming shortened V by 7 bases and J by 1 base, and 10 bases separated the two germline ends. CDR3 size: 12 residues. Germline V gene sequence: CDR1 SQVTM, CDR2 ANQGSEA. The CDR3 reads CSAAPIQETQYF. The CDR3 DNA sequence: TGCAGCGCCGCGCCTATCCAAGAGACCCAGTACTTC.

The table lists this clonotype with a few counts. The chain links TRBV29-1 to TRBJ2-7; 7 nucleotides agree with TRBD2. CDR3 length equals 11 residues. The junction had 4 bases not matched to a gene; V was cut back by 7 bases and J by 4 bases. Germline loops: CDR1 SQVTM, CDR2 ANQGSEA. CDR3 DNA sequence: TGCAGCGGAGGACTAGAATACGAGCAGTACTTC. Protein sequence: CSGGLEYEQYF.

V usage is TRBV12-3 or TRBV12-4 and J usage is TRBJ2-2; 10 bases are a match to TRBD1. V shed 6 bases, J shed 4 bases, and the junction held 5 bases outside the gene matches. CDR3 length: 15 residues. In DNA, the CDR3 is TGTGCCAGCAGCCGACAGGGGGCGAGCACCGGGGAGCTGTTTTTT. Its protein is CASSRQGASTGELFF.

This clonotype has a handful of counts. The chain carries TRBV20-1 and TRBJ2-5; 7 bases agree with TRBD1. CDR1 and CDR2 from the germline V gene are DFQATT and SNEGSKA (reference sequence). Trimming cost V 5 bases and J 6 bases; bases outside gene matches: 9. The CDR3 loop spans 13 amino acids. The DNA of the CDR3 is TGCAGTGCTTGCCGGGACAGCGCTAAGACCCAGTACTTC. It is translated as CSACRDSAKTQYF.

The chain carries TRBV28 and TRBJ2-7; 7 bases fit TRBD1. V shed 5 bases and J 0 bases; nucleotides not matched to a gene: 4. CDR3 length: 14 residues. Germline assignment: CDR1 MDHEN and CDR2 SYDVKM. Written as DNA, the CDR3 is TGTGCCAGCAGTCCACAGGGGAGCTCCTACGAGCAGTACTTC. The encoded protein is CASSPQGSSYEQYF.